This T cell receptor (beta chain) was identified during a study of vaccination and CD4 T cells after COVID-19. This clonotype is judged medium-sized (0.01 to 0.1%). The antigen is undetermined. Germline loops: CDR1 SGHNT, CDR2 YYREEE (reference sequence). The V gene end was trimmed by 0 bases and the J gene end by 6 bases; junction bases not matched to a gene: 7. The length of the CDR3 is 15 residues. The Oncomine TCR Beta short-read assay was what sequenced the DNA obtained from cultured CD4+ T cells. TCRdb re-called the PCR reads with MiXCR, one entry per CDR3 protein. In the table there are around 12,000 distinct CDR3 sequences, approximately 46% of which are singletons. The treatment here: roughly 10-day PBMC culture with coronavirus spike peptide pools or control peptides (ViraFEST assay). Peptide pool stimulation in ViraFEST expanded antigen-specific T cells, whose TCRs were then sequenced.

The sample consisted of CD4+ T cells from blood, cultured in vitro, taken after SARS-CoV-2 vaccination. The TCR was taken from a human donor who had recovered from COVID-19. This chain connects TRBV5-4 to TRBJ2-5, with TRBD1 identical over 8 bases. CDR3 coding DNA: TGTGCCAGCAGCTTGGAGTCAGGGGGCATGAAGACCCAGTACTTC. This sequence encodes CASSLESGGMKTQYF.